This TCR beta chain is from a study of identical twins. TCRdb analysed the 5' RACE reads with MiXCR anew, one entry per CDR3 protein. The data hold 450,000 to 650,000 distinct CDR3 sequences, with over 12% observed a single time. Germline CDR1 MDHEN, CDR2 SYDVKM. This CDR3 comprises 14 residues. V lost 2 bases and J 4 bases, leaving 12 bases between the germline ends. The sample was also reused in another study, on yellow fever vaccine responses in identical twins. Per that paper: Twins' vaccine T cell response reportedly seemed partly convergent, partly personalized.

The chain combines TRBV28 with TRBJ2-7, with a weak D call TRBD2 (8 bases). Sequencing was done on a sample of CD4+ T cells sorted from blood. The receptor was derived from a woman aged 18-29 years in good health. The CDR3 bases are TGTGCCAGCAGTTTACGGGAGGGGGCGTACGAGCAGTACTTC. Translating it yields CASSLREGAYEQYF.